This T cell receptor beta chain comes out of a study of blood T cell repertoires in COVID-19. Germline CDR1 reads SGHTA; CDR2 reads FQGNSA. Trimming took off 5 bases at V and 2 bases at J, with 13 bases between the two ends. The length of the CDR3 is 15 residues. Clones were read by immunoSEQ multiplex PCR, and TCRdb kept only the in-frame ones, dropping some. The data contain roughly 410,000 clones, roughly 90% of them singletons. This TCR derives from a man aged 35 to 55 with acute or convalescent COVID-19. The V call is TRBV7-2, the J call TRBJ1-5; D possibly corresponds to TRBD1 (6 bases). Input material: peripheral blood. Here the CDR3 reads CASSQQGRGNQPQHF. In nucleotides, the CDR3 is TGTGCCAGCAGCCAACAGGGTAGGGGCAATCAGCCCCAGCATTTT.